This T cell receptor (beta chain) was retrieved from a study of T cell repertoires in cytomegalovirus infection. About the study: Selected CMV epitopes included recently identified HLA-C-restricted ones as well as well-studied HLA-B-restricted ones. Public TCR beta signatures were indicative of both CMV infection and a matching HLA type.

Points from the study as a whole: The ex vivo response showed dominance by HLA-C-restricted CMV-specific TCR beta clonotypes.

MiXCR, run by TCRdb on the reads, gives a single entry per CDR3 protein. Found here are approximately 910,000 distinct CDR3 sequences, 31% of them singletons; the top ten hold roughly an eighth. This clonotype has ten or more counts. The antigen is unknown. The V end lost 0 bases, the J end lost 5 bases, and 11 bases lay between the germline ends. CDR3 size: 15 residues. CDR1 MGHRA and CDR2 YSYEKL come from the germline V gene. This chain connects TRBV4-1 to TRBJ1-5; the D is unclear. This receptor was identified in a human donor in good health (CMV status not recorded). Some clones in this sample may be carry-over from other donors' samples. The specimen comprised cultured CD8+ T cells from PBMCs, sampled from culture after CMV antigen stimulation. The DNA for the CDR3 is TGCGCCAGCAGCCAAGAAGACACAGACTATCAGCCCCAGCATTTT. Its translation: CASSQEDTDYQPQHF.